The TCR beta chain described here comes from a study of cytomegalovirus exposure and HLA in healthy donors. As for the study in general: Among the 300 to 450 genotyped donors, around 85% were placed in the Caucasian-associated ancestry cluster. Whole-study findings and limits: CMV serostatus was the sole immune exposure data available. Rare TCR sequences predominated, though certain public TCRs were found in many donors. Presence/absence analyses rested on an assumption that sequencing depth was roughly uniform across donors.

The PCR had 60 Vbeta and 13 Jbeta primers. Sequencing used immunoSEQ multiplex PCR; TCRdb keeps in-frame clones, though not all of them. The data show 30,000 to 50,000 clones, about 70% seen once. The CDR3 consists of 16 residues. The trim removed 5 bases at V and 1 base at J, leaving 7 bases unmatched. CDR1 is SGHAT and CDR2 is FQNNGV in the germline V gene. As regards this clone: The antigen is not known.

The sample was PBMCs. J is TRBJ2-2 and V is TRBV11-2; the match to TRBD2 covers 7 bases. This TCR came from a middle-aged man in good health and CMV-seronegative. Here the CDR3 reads CASSDWLAVNTGELFF. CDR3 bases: TGTGCCAGCAGCGACTGGCTAGCGGTGAACACCGGGGAGCTGTTTTTT.